This is a list of T cell receptor beta chains from one sample in a study of T cell changes during pregnancy in multiple sclerosis. Clones were sequenced by immunoSEQ multiplex PCR, and TCRdb holds only the in-frame ones, with some missing. The sample lists approximately 44,000 clones, more than 90% occurring once. Source: CD4+ T cells from peripheral blood mononuclear cells, taken in the second trimester of pregnancy. These TCRs come from a female donor in good health, enrolled as a control in a pregnancy study. Each CDR3 is given with its conserved first and last residue. D genes are given only for firm matches. Size values are once, few and many counts, or a class for expanded clones, and some rows have none.

clone_size j_call v_call d_call cdr3_nt cdr3_aa
- TRBJ2-7 TRBV7-3 TRBD1 TGTGCCAGCAGCCGGACAGGCTCGCCTGCCGAGCAGTACTTC CASSRTGSPAEQYF
- TRBJ1-1 TRBV18 - TGTGCCAGCTCACTGTCGTGGGGAAGGGGATACACTGAAGCTTTCTTT CASSLSWGRGYTEAFF
once TRBJ1-2 TRBV6-6 - TGTGCCAGCAGCCGCCCGGGGCGCGGGGACTATGGCTACACCTTC CASSRPGRGDYGYTF
- TRBJ2-1 TRBV6-5 TRBD1 TGTGCCAGCAGACCCCGGGACAGGAGGTACAATGAGCAGTTCTTC CASRPRDRRYNEQFF
- TRBJ2-5 TRBV18 - TGTGCCAGCTCACCGGACACAAAAGAGACCCAGTACTTC CASSPDTKETQYF
- TRBJ1-4 TRBV29-1 TRBD1 TGCAGCGTGAGGACAGGGTCTAATGAAAAACTGTTTTTT CSVRTGSNEKLFF
once TRBJ2-7 TRBV19 TRBD2 TGTGCCAGTAGGGACACCAGTCCGGGAGGCGAGCAGTACTTC CASRDTSPGGEQYF
- TRBJ1-1 TRBV7-3 TRBD1 TGTGCCAGCAGCTTGGACAGGGTAACTGAAGCTTTCTTT CASSLDRVTEAFF
- TRBJ1-1 TRBV5-5 - TGTGCCAGCAGCTTGCCCCCCGGAGCTTTCTTT CASSLPPGAFF
- TRBJ1-4 TRBV11-2 - TGTGCCAGCAGCCGGACTATCGCAACTAATGAAAAACTGTTTTTT CASSRTIATNEKLFF
- TRBJ2-7 TRBV4-3 - TGCGCCAGCAGCCAAGATCTAGGGGCCCCCTACGAGCAGTACTTC CASSQDLGAPYEQYF
- TRBJ1-5 TRBV7-9 - TGTGCCAGCAGCCACGGACTAAACCAGCCCCAGCATTTT CASSHGLNQPQHF
once TRBJ2-3 TRBV25-1 - TGTGCCAGCAGTCGGGGGGCCACAGATACGCAGTATTTT CASSRGATDTQYF
- TRBJ1-3 TRBV2 TRBD1 TGTGCCAGCAGCGTTGACAGGGTCTCTGGAAACACCATATATTTT CASSVDRVSGNTIYF
- TRBJ2-6 TRBV7-9 - TGTGCCAGCAGCCTTCCGAGGAGGGGACGAGAGGCCAACGTCCTGACTTTC CASSLPRRGREANVLTF
- TRBJ1-2 TRBV19 TRBD1 TGTGCCAGTGGGACCGACAGGGGGCTTTTCCGTGGCTACACCTTC CASGTDRGLFRGYTF
- TRBJ1-5 TRBV18 - TGTGCCAGCTCCCCCATGGGGGGGAGCAATCAGCCCCAGCATTTT CASSPMGGSNQPQHF
- TRBJ2-5 TRBV9 TRBD2 TGTGCCAGCAGCGTAGGCGGGGGGTACGAGACCCAGTACTTC CASSVGGGYETQYF
- TRBJ2-1 TRBV5-5 - TGTGCCAGCAGCTTGGGGCAGTCCTACAATGAGCAGTTCTTC CASSLGQSYNEQFF
- TRBJ1-1 TRBV6-6 - TGTGCCAGCAGTTACCCGACAGCTACGAACACTGAAGCTTTCTTT CASSYPTATNTEAFF
- TRBJ2-1 TRBV11-3 - TGTGCCAGCAGCTTAGATAGCGCAACTAGCCCGCAGTTCTTC CASSLDSATSPQFF
- TRBJ1-2 TRBV19 - TGTGCCCCTCACCCCGAGCCCGGGGGGAGGAAGGACTATGGCTACACCTTC CAPHPEPGGRKDYGYTF
- TRBJ2-2 TRBV27 - TGTGCCAGCAGTTTCCTACTGCAGGGCCTGGTCGGGGAGCTGTTTTTT CASSFLLQGLVGELFF
- TRBJ2-5 TRBV7-2 - TGTGCCAGCAGCTTAGTAGGTCTCAGGGGAGGGGGTCAAGAGACCCAGTACTTC CASSLVGLRGGGQETQYF
- TRBJ2-5 TRBV7-2 - TGTGCCAGCAGCTCCTCACCAGGGGCGGTAGAGACCCAGTACTTC CASSSSPGAVETQYF
- TRBJ1-1 TRBV30 - TGTGCCTGGAGTGCCTCCCTTGAAGCTTTCTTT CAWSASLEAFF
- TRBJ2-7 TRBV28 - TGTGCCAGCAGTTCCCACTCCGGACTGTACGAGCAGTACTTC CASSSHSGLYEQYF
- TRBJ2-1 TRBV29-1 - TGCAGCGTTCCAAAACCCCTAGCTTTGATCTTC CSVPKPLALIF
- TRBJ1-1 TRBV7-8 - TGTGCCAGCAGCCCGGCGGCGAACACTGAAGCTTTCTTT CASSPAANTEAFF
- TRBJ1-2 TRBV10-3 - TGTGCCGTCAACAGGGAAGGCTATGGCTACACCTTC CAVNREGYGYTF
- TRBJ2-7 TRBV7-2 - TGTGCCAGCAGCTTAGGGGACTTCTCCTACGAGCAGTACTTC CASSLGDFSYEQYF
- TRBJ2-3 TRBV5-1 TRBD2 TGCGCCAGCCGCCGGGTTGCGGGGGGGCCAGATACGCAGTATTTT CASRRVAGGPDTQYF
- TRBJ2-3 TRBV27 TRBD2 TGTGCCAGCAGGGCCCGACTAGCGGGCACAGATACGCAGTATTTT CASRARLAGTDTQYF
- TRBJ2-1 TRBV10-3 TRBD2 TGTGCCACCACTAGCGGTTCCTACAATGAGCAGTTCTTC CATTSGSYNEQFF
- TRBJ2-5 TRBV27 TRBD2 TGTGCCAGCAAGGGACTAGCGGTACAAGAGACCCAGTACTTC CASKGLAVQETQYF
- TRBJ2-3 TRBV9 TRBD2 TGTGCCAGCAGCGTAGAGGGGGGACTAGCGGGAGTTGCAGATACGCAGTATTTT CASSVEGGLAGVADTQYF
once TRBJ1-5 TRBV18 TRBD1 TGTGCCAGCTCAAGGGACAGGGGCCGGGAGCCCCAGCATTTT CASSRDRGREPQHF
- TRBJ1-2 TRBV30 - TGTGCCTGGAGCCGTTCTACTGGACAGTCCTATGGCTACACCTTC CAWSRSTGQSYGYTF
once TRBJ2-7 TRBV5-1 TRBD2 TGCGCCAGCAGCCGGGGGGGATTATACGAGCAGTACTTC CASSRGGLYEQYF
- TRBJ2-5 TRBV30 - TGTGCCTCCCTAGCGCCGGGGTGGGAGACCCAGTACTTC CASLAPGWETQYF
- TRBJ2-7 TRBV7-8 - TGTGCCAGCAGCTCACCCCTGGAGGGCAGATACGAGCAGTACTTC CASSSPLEGRYEQYF
- TRBJ2-5 TRBV5-1 TRBD2 TGCGCCAGCAATCCGGGAGGGCCTGGAGAGACCCAGTACTTC CASNPGGPGETQYF
- TRBJ1-1 TRBV30 - TGTGCCTGGAGTGTCGGGAGGGCCACTGAAGCTTTCTTT CAWSVGRATEAFF
- TRBJ2-3 TRBV28 TRBD2 TGTGCCAGCGAGACTAGCGGGAGTTCAGATACGCAGTATTTT CASETSGSSDTQYF
- TRBJ2-7 TRBV29-1 - TGCAGCGCTGGACATCTTTTCGAGCAGTACTTC CSAGHLFEQYF
- TRBJ2-1 TRBV9 TRBD2 TGTGCCAGCAGCGGAACTAGCGGGGCGCCCTACAATGAGCAGTTCTTC CASSGTSGAPYNEQFF
- TRBJ2-3 TRBV5-1 - TGCGCCAGCAGCTTGGGTTCCGAGGAGGATACGCAGTATTTT CASSLGSEEDTQYF
- TRBJ2-1 TRBV2 TRBD2 TGTGCCAGCAGTGAAATCACCACTAGCGGTGAGCAGTTCTTC CASSEITTSGEQFF
- TRBJ2-1 TRBV21-1 - TGTGCCAGCAGCAGGGACAGGAATGTGAGTCCCTACAATGAGCAGTTCTTC CASSRDRNVSPYNEQFF
once TRBJ2-2 TRBV11-2 - TGTGCCAGCAGCTCTCGGTACCCGAGACAGGGAGGAACCGGGGAGCTGTTTTTT CASSSRYPRQGGTGELFF
- TRBJ2-3 TRBV18 TRBD2 TGTGCCAGCTCACCTATCGCCCGGGGGGGTGCAGATACGCAGTATTTT CASSPIARGGADTQYF
few TRBJ1-1 TRBV6-5 - TGTGCCAGCAGTGCCCGACAGAGGAACACTGAAGCTTTCTTT CASSARQRNTEAFF
- TRBJ2-2 TRBV11-2 - TGTGCCAGCAGCTCCCCGGTCCGGGAGCTGTTTTTT CASSSPVRELFF
- TRBJ1-5 TRBV7-8 - TGTGCCAGCAGCTTACGCGACGGGAATAGCAATCAGCCCCAGCATTTT CASSLRDGNSNQPQHF
- TRBJ2-3 TRBV7-2 - TGTGCCAGCAACTTGAACCCGGGGACAGATACGCAGTATTTT CASNLNPGTDTQYF
- TRBJ2-7 TRBV28 - TGTGCCAGCACCTTGGGGGCCTTTACCCCCTACGAGCAGTACTTC CASTLGAFTPYEQYF
- TRBJ2-5 TRBV2 - TGTGCCAGCAGTTTAGCGGAGACCCAGTACTTC CASSLAETQYF